The rows below give T cell receptor beta chains drawn from one sample of a study of blood T cells in healthy people across ages. TCRdb re-analysed the 5' RACE reads in MiXCR, keeping a single row per CDR3 protein. The sample holds 1.2 million to 1.5 million distinct CDR3 sequences; 42% are singletons and the top ten take less than 8%. Sequences were obtained from blood. The source is a woman under 30 in good health. The CDR3 runs from the conserved cysteine through the conserved F or W. The D gene is left open where the match is weak. Rows give clone size only sometimes, using once, few, many, or a class for an expanded clone.

NA TRBJ2-5 TRBV3-1 15 TRBD2 CASSSEREKQETQYF TGTGCCAGCAGCTCAGAGCGGGAGAAACAAGAGACCCAGTACTTC
NA TRBJ2-7 TRBV2 15 TRBD2 CASSEGTSGSREQYF TGTGCCAGCAGCGAAGGGACTAGCGGTTCCCGCGAGCAGTACTTC
few TRBJ2-7 TRBV10-3 14 NA CAIRPGTSPYEQYF TGTGCCATCAGGCCCGGGACGAGTCCCTACGAGCAGTACTTC
NA TRBJ1-5 TRBV5-6 16 NA CASSLGSGAGRQPQHF TGTGCCAGCAGCTTGGGGTCGGGGGCTGGTAGACAGCCCCAGCATTTT
NA TRBJ1-1 TRBV28 13 TRBD1 CASSRTGTGEAFF TGTGCCAGCAGCCGGACAGGGACGGGGGAAGCTTTCTTT
NA TRBJ2-1 TRBV24-1 16 TRBD2 CATSDYTSGRYNEQFF TGTGCCACCAGTGACTATACTAGCGGGAGATACAATGAGCAGTTCTTC
few TRBJ1-5 TRBV7-2 13 NA CASSLSEVQPQHF TGTGCCAGCAGCTTATCGGAGGTCCAGCCCCAGCATTTT
few TRBJ2-5 TRBV5-1 13 NA CASSRASSETQYF TGCGCCAGCAGTCGGGCTAGCTCAGAGACCCAGTACTTC
NA TRBJ2-6 TRBV12-3/TRBV12-4 16 NA CASWGAFFSGANVLTF TGTGCCAGCTGGGGGGCCTTTTTCTCTGGGGCCAACGTCCTGACTTTC
few TRBJ2-7 TRBV9 12 NA CASSADNYEQYF TGTGCCAGCAGCGCGGACAACTACGAGCAGTACTTC
NA TRBJ1-5 TRBV7-8 15 NA CASSLDMGSNQPQHF TGTGCCAGCAGCTTAGATATGGGAAGCAATCAGCCCCAGCATTTT
NA TRBJ2-7 TRBV27 13 NA CATSEGENYEQYF TGTGCCACCTCAGAGGGAGAGAACTACGAGCAGTACTTC
NA TRBJ2-1 TRBV6-6 14 NA CASTRAGSNGEQFF TGTGCCAGCACCCGGGCAGGGAGTAACGGGGAGCAGTTCTTC
once TRBJ1-2 TRBV7-6 13 NA CVSAKGQGYGYTF TGTGTCAGCGCCAAGGGGCAGGGCTATGGCTACACCTTC
few TRBJ2-1 TRBV5-1 16 NA CASSLARDFNMNEQFF TGCGCCAGCAGCTTGGCAAGGGATTTTAATATGAATGAGCAGTTCTTC
NA TRBJ2-3 TRBV20-1 14 TRBD2 CSGPPGLGTDTQYF TGCAGTGGACCACCGGGACTAGGCACAGATACGCAGTATTTT
few TRBJ1-5 TRBV20-1 11 NA CSAGFGQPQHF TGCAGTGCTGGATTTGGTCAGCCCCAGCATTTT
few TRBJ1-5 TRBV4-2 15 NA CASSQEPTQPQPQHF TGTGCCAGCAGCCAAGAACCGACCCAACCTCAGCCCCAGCATTTT
NA TRBJ2-3 TRBV9 16 TRBD2 CASSVGAGGLTDTQYF TGTGCCAGCAGCGTAGGAGCGGGGGGACTCACAGATACGCAGTATTTT
few TRBJ2-7 TRBV3-1 14 TRBD2 CASSQPLGGREQYF TGTGCCAGCAGCCAACCTCTGGGAGGGCGCGAGCAGTACTTC
many TRBJ1-1 TRBV5-1 14 NA CASSPTVGNTEAFF TGCGCCAGCAGCCCCACAGTTGGGAACACTGAAGCTTTCTTT
few TRBJ2-3 TRBV7-2 14 TRBD2 CASSSSGRGDTQYF TGTGCCAGCAGCTCTAGCGGGAGGGGGGATACGCAGTATTTT
NA TRBJ1-1 TRBV2 14 NA CASSEKMRNTEAFF TGTGCCAGCAGTGAAAAGATGCGAAACACTGAAGCTTTCTTT
NA TRBJ2-5 TRBV20-1 15 TRBD1 CSAREGTVHYNEQYF TGCAGTGCTAGAGAAGGGACAGTACACTACAATGAGCAGTACTTC
NA TRBJ1-2 TRBV15 14 NA CATSRDGFNNGYTF TGTGCCACCAGCAGAGATGGGTTTAACAATGGCTACACCTTC
few TRBJ2-1 TRBV7-2 17 TRBD2 CASSLSSGGAYYNEQFF TGTGCCAGCAGCTTATCTAGCGGGGGGGCATACTACAATGAGCAGTTCTTC